This TCR beta chain was recorded in a study of shared clonotypes between healthy human individuals. Generated by immunoSEQ multiplex PCR, the TCRdb table keeps only in-frame clones and is missing some. The sample holds 1.5 million to 1.9 million clones, 95% to 99% seen once. Sequences were obtained from naive CD4+ T cells sorted from blood. Subset of the sample: CD45RA+ positively selected. This receptor was obtained from a man under 40 in good health.

The CDR3 region is CASSLARLSDYNEQFF. The CDR3 DNA sequence: TGTGCCAGCAGCTTAGCGCGTCTTTCCGACTACAATGAGCAGTTCTTC. This chain connects TRBV7-8 to TRBJ2-1, with unresolved D. From germline, CDR1 is SGHVS and CDR2 FQNEAQ. The CDR3 sequence is 16 residues long. V was shortened by 0 bases and J by 3 bases, with 12 bases between the two germline ends.